This passage covers 21 T cell receptor beta chains from one sample sequenced in a study of OX40 agonist ivuxolimab in advanced cancers. The table came from immunoSEQ multiplex PCR; TCRdb's copy has only in-frame clones and leaves some out. In the table there are about 50,000 clones, 85% to 90% of which are singletons. The sample consisted of CD4+ or CD8+ T cells sorted from blood, taken in a trial of the OX40 agonist ivuxolimab. These receptors all come from an adult with an advanced solid tumor such as melanoma, head and neck, liver or kidney cancer.

The genes are TRBV2 and TRBJ2-4; possibly TRBD2 for D (6 bases). The V end was cut by 8 bases, the J end by 1 base, with 15 bases between. CDR3 length: 15 amino acids. CDR1 SNHLY and CDR2 FYNNEI come from the germline V gene. CDR3: CASLVGGGAKNIQYF. The CDR3 DNA sequence: TGTGCCAGCTTAGTTGGTGGGGGGGCCAAAAACATTCAGTACTTC.

CDR3 DNA: TGCAGCGTTGAAGGGCAAGCCACAGATACGCAGTATTTT. This codes for CSVEGQATDTQYF. The chain joins TRBV29-1 to TRBJ2-3; D ambiguous. This CDR3 has 13 amino acids. The V gene lost 1 base and the J gene lost 2 bases, with 7 bases spanning the gap. Germline V gene lookup returns CDR1 SQVTM and CDR2 ANQGSEA.

This clone was seen a few times. This sequence joins TRBV5-1 and TRBJ1-2, with TRBD1 matching over 9 bases. This CDR3 region has 14 residues. V lost 4 bases and J lost 4; bases outside the gene matches: 5. Germline-derived CDR1 and CDR2 are SGHRS and YFSETQ. The CDR3 DNA reads TGCGCCAGCAGCCCGGGACAGGGAGGCTATGGCTACACCTTC. Encoded protein: CASSPGQGGYGYTF. Drawing the rest from reference TRBV5-1 and TRBJ1-2, the complete variable domain is KAGVTQTPRYLIKTRGQQVTLSCSPISGHRSVSWYQQTPGQGLQFLFEYFSETQRNKGNFPGRFSGRQFSNSRSEMNVSTLELGDSALYLCASSPGQGGYGYTFGSGTRLTVV.

In its sample, this clone was seen a few times. Different DNA sequences within this sample yield the same CDR3. CDR3 coding DNA: TGTGCCAGCAGTGAAAATCAGCCCCAGCATTTT. It specifies CASSENQPQHF. The chain has TRBV6-1 and TRBJ1-5; D gene ambiguous. This CDR3 has 11 amino acids. Germline V gene lookup returns CDR1 MNHNS and CDR2 SASEGT. Trimming took off 2 bases at V and 4 bases at J, with 0 bases between the two ends.

This clone showed up just a few times. This chain joins TRBV6-1 and TRBJ1-5; TRBD1 is a possible D gene (5 bases). The germline V gene encodes CDR1 MNHNS and CDR2 SASEGT. Trimming took 10 bases from V and 4 from J, leaving 20 bases between them. This CDR3 is built from 15 residues. Here the CDR3 DNA reads TGTGCCACTACCTTCCGCGGGGCGGAGAATCAGCCCCAGCATTTT. This encodes CATTFRGAENQPQHF.

The CDR3 bases are TGCGCCAGCAGCTTGGCCTACGGGGCTAGCACAGATACGCAGTATTTT. Residues: CASSLAYGASTDTQYF. This chain links TRBV5-1 with TRBJ2-3; D may match TRBD1 or TRBD2 (5 bases each). V was cut by 0 bases and J by 0 bases, with 11 bases left in between. Germline V gene data show CDR1 as SGHRS and CDR2 as YFSETQ. CDR3 size: 16 residues.

The chain joins TRBV12-5 to TRBJ1-3; no firm D call. Germline lookup yields CDR1 LGHNT and CDR2 FRNRAP. The V gene lost 1 base and the J gene lost 0 bases, with 16 bases spanning the gap. The CDR3 totals 18 residues. This chain's CDR3 is CASGLALGSANSGNTIYF. The CDR3 bases are TGTGCTAGTGGTTTGGCCCTCGGATCGGCTAACTCTGGAAACACCATATATTTT.

This chain connects TRBV2 to TRBJ1-6; D remains ambiguous. V lost 2 bases to trimming and J lost 9 bases, with 14 bases between them. From germline, CDR1 is SNHLY and CDR2 FYNNEI. The CDR3 loop spans 15 amino acids. CDR3 sequence: CASSERQAVGSPLHF. Here the CDR3 DNA reads TGTGCCAGCAGTGAACGACAAGCGGTGGGTTCACCCCTCCACTTT.

The CDR3 nucleotides are TGCAGCGTTAGTCCACCGGGACAGCTTACTAACTATGGCTACACCTTC. Translated: CSVSPPGQLTNYGYTF. The chain is built from TRBV29-1 and TRBJ1-2; TRBD1 matches at 7 bases. CDR1 and CDR2 (germline): SQVTM, ANQGSEA. The CDR3 covers 16 residues. V lost 5 bases and J lost 0; bases outside the gene matches: 12.

V is TRBV11-2 and J is TRBJ1-1; 9 bases are a match to TRBD1. Trimming took 5 bases from V and 8 from J; bases not matched to a gene: 15. This CDR3 contains 16 residues. The germline V gene encodes CDR1 SGHAT and CDR2 FQNNGV. CDR3 bases: TGTGCCAGCAGCCTGACCGGGACAGGGAGGGCATTCGAAGCTTTCTTT. Its protein is CASSLTGTGRAFEAFF.

The sample holds one count of this clone. J is TRBJ2-5 and V is TRBV27; 7 positions match TRBD2. Germline V lookup: CDR1 MNHEY, CDR2 SMNVEV (reference sequence). V trimming: 6 bases; J trimming: 4 bases; junction bases outside the gene matches: 8. CDR3 length equals 14 residues. The CDR3 sequence: CASRQAGFSETQYF. CDR3 nucleotides: TGTGCCAGCAGGCAAGCGGGATTCTCAGAGACCCAGTACTTC.

This CDR3 reads CASSLAPGYTGELFF. The DNA for the CDR3 is TGTGCCAGCAGCTTAGCCCCAGGATACACCGGGGAGCTGTTTTTT. The rearrangement uses TRBV11-2 and TRBJ2-2; D gene uncertain. V was trimmed by 1 base and J by 3 bases, leaving 9 bases between them. In germline, CDR1 is SGHAT, CDR2 FQNNGV. The CDR3 runs 15 residues.

The chain employs TRBV6-5 and TRBJ2-2; D might be TRBD2 (6 bases). V was clipped by 7 bases and J by 7 bases, with 16 bases between them. Germline CDR1 and CDR2: MNHEY and SVGAGI. The CDR3 is 14 amino acids. The CDR3 nucleotides are TGTGCCAGCACCAAGGCAGGGCGGGGCGGGGAGCTGTTTTTT. This gives the protein CASTKAGRGGELFF.

V is TRBV6-5 and J is TRBJ2-7; D tentatively fits TRBD1 or TRBD2 (5 bases each). The CDR3 is made up of 11 amino acids. Trimming shortened V by 6 bases and J by 4 bases, and 7 bases separated the two germline ends. Germline V gives CDR1 MNHEY, CDR2 SVGAGI. The CDR3 here is CASSREYEQYF. DNA of the CDR3: TGTGCCAGCAGCAGGGAGTACGAGCAGTACTTC.

The CDR3 spells CASSPGLASETQYF. CDR3 bases: TGTGCCAGCAGCCCGGGACTAGCGAGCGAGACCCAGTACTTC. V and J are TRBV5-4 and TRBJ2-5; 10 bases match TRBD2. Germline trimming cut 4 bases from V and 5 bases from J; bases unmatched to any gene: 5. The CDR3 is 14 amino acids. Germline V lookup: CDR1 SGHNT, CDR2 YYREEE (reference sequence).

CDR3 sequence reads: CASSQGQGGAGDTQYF. The CDR3 region has the DNA TGTGCCAGCAGCCAAGGGCAGGGAGGGGCCGGAGATACGCAGTATTTT. The rearrangement links TRBV7-3 to TRBJ2-3; 7 bases match TRBD2. V lost 5 bases, J lost 5 bases, and 13 bases stayed unmatched. CDR1 SGHTA and CDR2 FQGTGA come from the germline V gene. The CDR3 runs to 16 residues.

This chain links TRBV6-1 with TRBJ2-1, with TRBD2 identical over 9 bases. CDR3 size: 15 residues. The J segment lost 5 bases and the V segment lost 6 bases, leaving 8 bases of the junction unmatched. Germline V CDR1 and CDR2: MNHNS, SASEGT. CDR3 protein: CASRAGLASNNEQFF. CDR3 nucleotides: TGTGCCAGCAGAGCGGGACTAGCTTCTAACAATGAGCAGTTCTTC.

V is TRBV11-2 and J is TRBJ2-3; D not resolved. Germline-derived CDR1 and CDR2 are SGHAT and FQNNGV. The CDR3 totals 18 residues. With 1 base removed from V and 1 base from J, the gap between germline ends came to 18 bases. The CDR3 region is CASSLVFGWSSRTDTQYF. The CDR3 nucleotides are TGTGCCAGCAGCTTAGTCTTTGGATGGAGTAGTCGCACAGATACGCAGTATTTT.

This chain joins TRBV29-1 and TRBJ2-4; the match to TRBD2 covers 7 bases. Germline trimming cut 7 bases from V and 6 bases from J; bases unmatched to any gene: 9. Germline CDR1 reads SQVTM; CDR2 reads ANQGSEA. This CDR3 region has 13 residues. The CDR3 is CSAGGGEGNIQYF. The CDR3 region has the DNA TGCAGCGCTGGCGGCGGGGAGGGAAACATTCAGTACTTC.

The rearrangement joins TRBV5-1 to TRBJ2-2; no firm D call. V was cut by 1 base and J by 6 bases, with 4 bases left in between. Germline loops: CDR1 SGHRS, CDR2 YFSETQ. The CDR3 runs to 12 residues. The CDR3 protein is CASSLSSGELFF. The DNA for the CDR3 is TGCGCCAGCAGCTTGTCATCCGGGGAGCTGTTTTTT.

The chain employs TRBV7-2 and TRBJ1-2; possibly TRBD1 for D (5 bases). There are 12 residues in the CDR3. In germline, CDR1 is SGHTA, CDR2 FQGNSA. Trimming shortened V by 5 bases and J by 7 bases, and 11 bases separated the two germline ends. The CDR3 DNA sequence: TGTGCCAGCAGCGTGAGGGGTGTTGGCTACACCTTC. It encodes CASSVRGVGYTF. Full variable domain (outside the CDR3, taken from reference TRBV7-2 and TRBJ1-2): GAGVSQSPSNKVTEKGKDVELRCDPISGHTALYWYRQSLGQGLEFLIYFQGNSAPDKSGLPSDRFSAERTGGSVSTLTIQRTQQEDSAVYLCASSVRGVGYTFGSGTRLTVV.